The 32 T cell receptor beta chains below all came from one sample that was sequenced in a study of cytomegalovirus exposure and HLA in healthy donors. Use of 60 Vbeta and 13 Jbeta primers characterized the PCR. Sequencing used immunoSEQ multiplex PCR; TCRdb keeps in-frame clones, though not all of them. This sample has about 300,000 clones, with 75% to 90% found just once. The source material was PBMCs. These TCRs come from a middle-aged man in good health and CMV-seropositive.

The gene calls are TRBV19 and TRBJ1-5, with 11 bases lining up with TRBD1. The trim removed 3 bases at V and 0 bases at J, leaving 10 bases unmatched. This CDR3 spans 19 amino acids. Germline CDR1 reads LNHDA; CDR2 reads SQIVND (reference sequence). This CDR3 is CASSIDRDRGDYSNQPQHF. In DNA, the CDR3 is TGTGCCAGTAGTATCGACCGGGACAGGGGGGATTATAGCAATCAGCCCCAGCATTTT.

The V and J genes are TRBV5-4 and TRBJ1-4; maybe TRBD1 (5 bases). V lost 4 bases and J 7 bases, leaving 20 bases between the germline ends. Germline V lookup: CDR1 SGHNT, CDR2 YYREEE (reference sequence). This CDR3 has 16 amino acids. CDR3 protein: CASSQRGGNGGEKLFF. The CDR3 region has the DNA TGTGCCAGCAGCCAAAGGGGTGGAAACGGCGGTGAAAAACTGTTTTTT.

The genes are TRBV9 and TRBJ2-7; 9 bases match TRBD2. CDR3 length: 16 residues. The germline CDR1 and CDR2 sequences are SGDLS and YYNGEE. V shed 0 bases and J 5 bases; nucleotides not matched to a gene: 9. CDR3: CASSVGLSGSYDEQYF. The DNA of the CDR3 is TGTGCCAGCAGCGTAGGTCTTAGCGGGAGCTACGACGAGCAGTACTTC.

This clone was recorded only once. The rearrangement joins TRBV7-8 to TRBJ2-3; 8 bases are shared with TRBD1. The J segment lost 8 bases and the V segment lost 4 bases, leaving 2 bases of the junction unmatched. The CDR3 contains 12 residues. Germline lookup yields CDR1 SGHVS and CDR2 FQNEAQ. The CDR3 nucleotides are TGTGCCAGCAGCTCGGACAGGGCTACGCAGTATTTT. Its translation: CASSSDRATQYF. The complete variable domain, with remaining parts taken from reference TRBV7-8 and TRBJ2-3, reads GAGVSQSPRYKVAKRGQDVALRCDPISGHVSLFWYQQALGQGPEFLTYFQNEAQLDKSGLPSDRFFAERPEGSVSTLKIQRTQQEDSAVYLCASSSDRATQYFGPGTRLTVL.

The chain uses TRBV27 and TRBJ1-1, with TRBD1 matching over 7 bases. The CDR3 spans 13 residues. V was clipped by 6 bases and J by 5 bases; unmatched bases: 6. CDR1 and CDR2 (germline): MNHEY, SMNVEV (reference sequence). CDR3 coding DNA: TGTGCCAGCAGCAGACAGGGTCGAACTGAAGCTTTCTTT. This translates into CASSRQGRTEAFF.

This chain uses TRBV11-1 with TRBJ2-7; D gene ambiguous. Trimming took off 2 bases at V and 1 base at J, with 6 bases between the two ends. The length of the CDR3 is 13 residues. Germline values: CDR1 SGHAT, CDR2 FQDESV (reference sequence). CDR3 amino acids: CASSLSQSYEQYF. The CDR3 DNA sequence: TGTGCCAGCAGCTTATCACAGTCCTACGAGCAGTACTTC. The complete variable domain, with remaining parts taken from reference TRBV11-1 and TRBJ2-7, reads EAEVAQSPRYKITEKSQAVAFWCDPISGHATLYWYRQILGQGPELLVQFQDESVVDDSQLPKDRFSAERLKGVDSTLKIQPAELGDSAMYLCASSLSQSYEQYFGPGTRLTVT.

The chain uses TRBV7-9 and TRBJ1-3; tentatively, D is TRBD1 (6 bases). The ends were cut back, 5 bases at V and 4 bases at J, with 12 bases in the middle. Germline V lookup: CDR1 SEHNR, CDR2 FQNEAQ (reference sequence). This CDR3 is 14 amino acids long. The CDR3 nucleotides read TGTGCCAGCAGCCCACAGGGTGGAGGAAACACCATATATTTT. Encoded protein: CASSPQGGGNTIYF.

This clone appeared a single time. This chain connects TRBV18 to TRBJ2-7; 10 bases fit TRBD1. Germline V gene sequence: CDR1 KGHSH, CDR2 LQKENI. This CDR3 has 14 residues. Trimming cost V 3 bases and J 9 bases; bases outside gene matches: 8. This CDR3 is CASSPGTGEWGQYF. CDR3 nucleotides: TGTGCCAGCTCACCTGGGACAGGGGAGTGGGGGCAGTACTTC.

This chain uses TRBV28 with TRBJ2-3, with D possibly matching TRBD2 (6 bases). CDR3 length: 16 residues. Per germline, CDR1 MDHEN and CDR2 SYDVKM. V was pared by 2 bases and J by 0 bases, with 12 bases between. The CDR3 is CASSLGFSGSTDTQYF. The CDR3 DNA sequence: TGTGCCAGCAGTTTAGGGTTTAGCGGTAGCACAGATACGCAGTATTTT.

CDR3: CAWLGQGNSPLHF. The CDR3 DNA reads TGTGCCTGGTTGGGACAGGGGAATTCACCCCTCCACTTT. V gene TRBV30 combines with J gene TRBJ1-6; 10 nucleotides align to TRBD1. V lost 5 bases to trimming and J lost 7 bases; unmatched junction nucleotides: 2. This CDR3 spans 13 amino acids. Germline V gene sequence: CDR1 GTSNPN, CDR2 SVGIG (reference sequence).

The chain combines TRBV7-3 with TRBJ2-6; 7 bases match TRBD1. After removal of 0 bases from V and 2 bases from J, the junction contained 1 base not matched to a gene. Germline V CDR1 and CDR2: SGHTA, FQGTGA. CDR3 length equals 16 residues. The CDR3 spells CASSLTGTAGANVLTF. In DNA form, the CDR3 reads TGTGCCAGCAGCTTAACCGGGACAGCTGGGGCCAACGTCCTGACTTTC.

In its sample, this clone was seen a few times. The chain recombines TRBV2 with TRBJ2-3, with 7 bases identical to TRBD1. The CDR3 covers 15 residues. Trimming removed 5 bases from V and 0 bases from J; junction bases left unmatched: 5. Germline V gene sequence: CDR1 SNHLY, CDR2 FYNNEI. CDR3 protein: CASSRTGASTDTQYF. The CDR3 region has the DNA TGTGCCAGCAGTCGGACAGGAGCTAGCACAGATACGCAGTATTTT.

The chain uses TRBV27 and TRBJ1-6; no definite D call. The CDR3 is 12 residues long. The V end was cut by 3 bases, the J end by 7 bases, with 4 bases between. Germline V lookup: CDR1 MNHEY, CDR2 SMNVEV (reference sequence). CDR3 region: CASSLRNSPLHF. DNA for the CDR3: TGTGCCAGCAGTTTGCGGAATTCACCCCTCCACTTT.

J is TRBJ2-7 and V is TRBV27; 14 bases line up with TRBD2. The CDR3 length is 14 residues. CDR1 is MNHEY and CDR2 is SMNVEV in the germline V gene (reference sequence). V lost 4 bases, J lost 6 bases, and 2 bases stayed unmatched. Written as DNA, the CDR3 is TGTGCCAGCAGTTCGGGACTAGCGGGAGCCGAGCAGTACTTC. Its protein product is CASSSGLAGAEQYF.

This sequence joins TRBV27 and TRBJ2-1; tentatively, D is TRBD2 (6 bases). The germline V gene has CDR1 MNHEY and CDR2 SMNVEV (reference sequence). V lost 8 bases and J 9 bases, leaving 11 bases between the germline ends. This CDR3 contains 11 residues. The CDR3 sequence: CASVSGGEQFF. For the CDR3, the DNA is TGTGCCAGCGTCTCCGGGGGTGAGCAGTTCTTC.

V and J are TRBV12-5 and TRBJ2-7, with TRBD1 identical over 10 bases. CDR3 length: 16 residues. V was pared by 4 bases and J by 7 bases, with 13 bases of the junction left unmatched. Germline loops: CDR1 LGHNT, CDR2 FRNRAP. The CDR3 sequence: CASGSPAGQGWWEQYF. The CDR3 DNA reads as TGTGCTAGTGGTTCTCCCGCGGGACAGGGGTGGTGGGAGCAGTACTTC. The variable domain in full, with the rest retrieved from reference TRBV12-5 and TRBJ2-7, is DARVTQTPRHKVTEMGQEVTMRCQPILGHNTVFWYRQTMMQGLELLAYFRNRAPLDDSGMPKDRFSAEMPDATLATLKIQPSEPRDSAVYFCASGSPAGQGWWEQYFGPGTRLTVT.

J is TRBJ2-7 and V is TRBV6-5; a possible D gene is TRBD1 (6 bases). V was shortened by 6 bases and J by 2 bases, with 14 bases between the two germline ends. Looked up from germline, CDR1 is MNHEY and CDR2 is SVGAGI. The CDR3 length is 14 residues. The CDR3 DNA follows: TGTGCCAGCAGCCCCGGGACATCCGCCTACGAGCAGTACTTC. Translated: CASSPGTSAYEQYF.

The chain carries TRBV9 and TRBJ1-1, with D perhaps matching TRBD1 (6 bases). Trimming took 3 bases from V and 5 from J, leaving 11 bases between them. Germline assignment: CDR1 SGDLS and CDR2 YYNGEE. The CDR3 consists of 13 residues. The CDR3 DNA reads as TGTGCCAGCAGCGCCACCCAGGGGACTGAAGCTTTCTTT. Amino acids: CASSATQGTEAFF.

This clone was counted only a few times. The rearrangement links TRBV5-1 to TRBJ2-1, with 9 bases matching TRBD2. The CDR3 is made up of 15 amino acids. Germline CDR1 is SGHRS and CDR2 is YFSETQ. The trim removed 0 bases at V and 8 bases at J, leaving 6 bases unmatched. CDR3 sequence (DNA): TGCGCCAGCAGCTTGGCGGCGGGAGGGCGGTATGAGCAGTTCTTC. Its translation: CASSLAAGGRYEQFF. Full variable domain (rest looked up from reference TRBV5-1 and TRBJ2-1): KAGVTQTPRYLIKTRGQQVTLSCSPISGHRSVSWYQQTPGQGLQFLFEYFSETQRNKGNFPGRFSGRQFSNSRSEMNVSTLELGDSALYLCASSLAAGGRYEQFFGPGTRLTVL.

The chain is built from TRBV28 and TRBJ1-4; D is uncertain. The CDR3 is 11 amino acids. Germline values: CDR1 MDHEN, CDR2 SYDVKM. V lost 6 bases and J 4 bases, leaving 3 bases between the germline ends. CDR3 coding DNA: TGTGCCAGCAGCCTTAATGAAAAACTGTTTTTT. It is translated as CASSLNEKLFF. Full variable domain (missing parts from reference TRBV28 and TRBJ1-4): DVKVTQSSRYLVKRTGEKVFLECVQDMDHENMFWYRQDPGLGLRLIYFSYDVKMKEKGDIPEGYSVSREKKERFSLILESASTNQTSMYLCASSLNEKLFFGSGTQLSVL.

The rearrangement joins TRBV19 to TRBJ2-3, with 10 bases aligning to TRBD1. V gave up 1 base and J gave up 4 bases; unmatched junction bases: 5. The CDR3 is made up of 16 amino acids. CDR1 and CDR2 (germline): LNHDA, SQIVND (reference sequence). CDR3 amino acids: CASSIATGGVPDTQYF. In nucleotides, the CDR3 is TGTGCCAGTAGTATAGCGACAGGGGGCGTCCCAGATACGCAGTATTTT.

As DNA, the CDR3 is TGTGCCAGCAGTTTTCTCTGGGGCATGAACACCGGGGAGCTGTTTTTT. It translates to CASSFLWGMNTGELFF. The chain carries TRBV28 and TRBJ2-2, with D possibly matching TRBD1 (5 bases). The CDR3 is 16 residues long. Trimming took off 3 bases at V and 1 base at J, with 12 bases between the two ends. Germline-derived CDR1 and CDR2 are MDHEN and SYDVKM.

The V call is TRBV10-1, the J call TRBJ1-1; D is ambiguous. The V and J ends lost 2 bases and 4 bases respectively, with 5 bases between them. CDR1 WNHNN and CDR2 SYGVQD come from the germline V gene (reference sequence). This CDR3 has 12 residues. In DNA, the CDR3 is TGCGCCAGCAGTGAGCAGTGCACTGAAGCTTTCTTT. Its protein is CASSEQCTEAFF.

The gene calls are TRBV18 and TRBJ2-7, with 7 bases identical to TRBD2. V trimming: 2 bases; J trimming: 1 base; junction bases outside the gene matches: 5. CDR1 is KGHSH and CDR2 is LQKENI in the germline V gene. CDR3 length equals 15 residues. Here the CDR3 reads CASSPAGRESYEQYF. The CDR3 coding sequence is TGTGCCAGCTCACCAGCGGGGCGGGAGTCCTACGAGCAGTACTTC.

This chain connects TRBV28 to TRBJ2-1; a possible D gene is TRBD2 (6 bases). Germline CDR1 MDHEN, CDR2 SYDVKM. Trimming removed 2 bases at V and 2 bases at J, with 10 bases between. This CDR3 is 15 amino acids long. Here the CDR3 DNA reads TGTGCCAGCAGTTTAGGGGACTCCACCTACAATGAGCAGTTCTTC. This encodes CASSLGDSTYNEQFF.

This sequence joins TRBV25-1 and TRBJ2-7; 7 bases fit TRBD2. Unmatched junction bases numbered 12, after V lost 4 bases and J lost 3 bases. This CDR3 spans 16 amino acids. Germline loops: CDR1 MGHDK, CDR2 SYGVNS. The CDR3 nucleotides are TGTGCCAGCAGTGTGTCCGTTGGGGGAGGGCACTACGAGCAGTACTTC. Protein: CASSVSVGGGHYEQYF.

The chain uses TRBV2 and TRBJ2-7; a weak D match, TRBD2 (5 bases). The CDR3 is 16 residues long. V gave up 3 bases and J gave up 6 bases, with 21 bases separating them. Per the germline V gene, CDR1 is SNHLY and CDR2 is FYNNEI. The CDR3 DNA reads TGTGCCAGCAGTGATCCGAGGGCAGGTTTCGCTAGCGAGCAGTACTTC. Translation gives CASSDPRAGFASEQYF.

The chain has TRBV9 and TRBJ1-2, with 12 bases identical to TRBD1. This CDR3 has 17 amino acids. Germline V gene sequence: CDR1 SGDLS, CDR2 YYNGEE. V dropped 0 bases and J dropped 7; count of bases not matched to a gene: 10. The CDR3: CASSVDPGTGGRRGYTF. CDR3 bases: TGTGCCAGCAGCGTAGACCCCGGGACAGGGGGCCGTCGTGGCTACACCTTC. The full variable domain, with the rest looked up from reference TRBV9 and TRBJ1-2, is DSGVTQTPKHLITATGQRVTLRCSPRSGDLSVYWYQQSLDQGLQFLIQYYNGEERAKGNILERFSAQQFPDLHSELNLSSLELGDSALYFCASSVDPGTGGRRGYTFGSGTRLTVV.

The chain employs TRBV9 and TRBJ2-3, with a possible D match to TRBD2 (7 bases). Germline CDR1 and CDR2: SGDLS and YYNGEE. The ends were cut back, 5 bases at V and 0 bases at J, with 16 bases in the middle. This CDR3 is built from 16 residues. CDR3 in amino acids: CASSPLGGQSTDTQYF. CDR3 bases: TGTGCCAGCAGTCCTTTGGGGGGGCAGAGCACAGATACGCAGTATTTT. Full variable domain (rest looked up from reference TRBV9 and TRBJ2-3): DSGVTQTPKHLITATGQRVTLRCSPRSGDLSVYWYQQSLDQGLQFLIQYYNGEERAKGNILERFSAQQFPDLHSELNLSSLELGDSALYFCASSPLGGQSTDTQYFGPGTRLTVL.

V gene TRBV15 combines with J gene TRBJ1-1, with no clear D. The V gene's germline CDR1 is LNHNV and CDR2 YYDKDF (reference sequence). The CDR3 totals 13 residues. Trimming removed 1 base from V and 4 bases from J, with 7 bases in between. CDR3 in amino acids: CATSRVAGTEAFF. The CDR3 nucleotides read TGTGCCACCAGCAGAGTGGCAGGCACTGAAGCTTTCTTT.

The J gene is TRBJ2-5, the V gene TRBV18, with 7 bases aligning to TRBD1. The germline gives CDR1 KGHSH, CDR2 LQKENI. The V segment lost 3 bases and the J segment 5 bases; nucleotides outside the gene matches: 0. This CDR3 is built from 12 residues. The chain's CDR3 is CASSPDRETQYF. In nucleotides, the CDR3 is TGTGCCAGCTCACCGGACAGGGAGACCCAGTACTTC.

The rearrangement joins TRBV4-1 to TRBJ1-1; TRBD1 is a possible D gene (6 bases). The CDR3 runs to 16 residues. V was trimmed by 0 bases and J by 6 bases, leaving 17 bases between them. The germline V gene has CDR1 MGHRA and CDR2 YSYEKL. CDR3 sequence reads: CASSQDPIGGGPEAFF. The CDR3 coding sequence is TGCGCCAGCAGCCAAGATCCTATTGGGGGCGGACCTGAAGCTTTCTTT.